Described below is a single TCR beta chain sequence and its context. There is no known antigen for this receptor. One base away there is no much larger clone; base qualities are not given. CDR1 and CDR2 (SGDLS, YYNGEE) derive from the germline V gene. The CDR3 sequence holds 18 residues, the cysteine and phenylalanine included. This entry keeps only the CDR3 DNA: 54 bases, framed from base 1. For this chain, trimming is 0 bases at the V end and 4 bases at the J end, and the number of junction bases without a gene match is 11. The immunoSEQ Assay, a bias-controlled multiplex PCR, was used to amplify TCRbeta CDR3 regions from genomic DNA. The paper's processing steps were these. The number of nucleated cells in each sample was estimated by amplification of reference gene primers within the assay. To quantify the absolute abundance of each unique TCRbeta CDR3 rearrangement, sequence reads were collapsed and filtered. For each sample, productive Simpson clonality was calculated as the square root of Simpson's diversity index across productive rearrangements. What TCRdb holds here is the immuneACCESS table cut down to in-frame rearrangements. Part of the clones is not present; checked against another copy, under half of the missing clones reflect an unresolved V gene, and the others are unexplained. For V, J and clone size, that table is used; D and trimming come from the DNA. The sample includes approximately 97,000 clones, with about 86% observed a single time. The ten largest account for around 2% of the sample.

These data belong to a study of blood T cell repertoires in COVID-19 (TCRdb year 2020). Study-wide context: Collaborator samples came from the United States, Italy and Spain and covered acute and convalescent phases of COVID-19. The prospective study material was composed of cDNA or gDNA derived from T cells, B-cell-depleted T cells, or PBMCs. Subjects who had been exposed to COVID-19, were actively infected with it, or had recovered from it provided the deeply sampled blood TCRbeta repertoires that made up the dataset. A freely available public database, intended as a resource for researchers studying the immune response to SARS-CoV-2, is where the repertoires were released. Samples came from the ongoing ImmuneRACE study (first 160 participants) plus 1,254 subjects from 6 global collaborators. A de-identified subject ID, COVID-19 status, age in years and sex were almost always included in the sample metadata. Where HLA class I and class II types were available, the types were taken from metadata supplied by the sample provider, not from assay-based typing.

One collaborating source in Seattle enrolled patients during active infection and followed them longitudinally through the course of disease. Whole blood was collected in K2EDTA tubes by collaborating institutions according to the institutions' own protocols. For TCRbeta analysis, collaborators shipped samples in one of three forms: frozen whole blood, isolated PBMCs, or DNA extracted from either of those sample types. Overall results and qualifications from the work: How much clinical and demographic metadata was included differed by source and by participant, and the metadata was provided uncurated.

This chain joins TRBV9 to TRBJ2-2, and 8 junction bases match TRBD2. Sequencing input: peripheral blood. This TCR derives from a man aged 50-59 years with COVID-19, enrolled during active disease. The base sequence is TGTGCCAGCAGCGTAGTAGATTTGCGGGGGGCCGGCACCGGGGAGCTGTTTTTT. It encodes CASSVVDLRGAGTGELFF. With the rest looked up from the reference TRBV9 and TRBJ2-2 genes rather than sequenced, the full variable domain is DSGVTQTPKHLITATGQRVTLRCSPRSGDLSVYWYQQSLDQGLQFLIQYYNGEERAKGNILERFSAQQFPDLHSELNLSSLELGDSALYFCASSVVDLRGAGTGELFFGEGSRLTVL.